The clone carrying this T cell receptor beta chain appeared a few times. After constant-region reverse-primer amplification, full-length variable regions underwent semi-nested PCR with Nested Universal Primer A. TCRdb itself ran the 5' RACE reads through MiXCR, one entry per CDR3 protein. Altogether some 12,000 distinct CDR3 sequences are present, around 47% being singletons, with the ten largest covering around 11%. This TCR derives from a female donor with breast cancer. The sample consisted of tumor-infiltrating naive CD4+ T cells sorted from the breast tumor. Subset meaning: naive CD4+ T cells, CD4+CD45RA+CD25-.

The CDR3 region is CSTQSGGETQYF. The CDR3 DNA reads TGCAGCACCCAATCGGGGGGAGAGACCCAGTACTTC. V is TRBV29-1 and J is TRBJ2-5; 7 bases are shared with TRBD2. Germline V gives CDR1 SQVTM, CDR2 ANQGSEA. There are 12 residues in the CDR3. Trimming at V came to 8 bases and at J to 4 bases, leaving 7 bases not matched to a gene.